This T cell receptor (beta chain) was identified during a study of blood T cell repertoires in COVID-19 (dated by TCRdb to about 2020). About the investigation overall: The collaborator samples originated in the United States, Italy and Spain and spanned the acute and convalescent phases of COVID-19. The material from the prospective study consisted of cDNA or gDNA derived from T cells, B-cell-depleted T cells, or PBMCs. The dataset comprised deeply sampled blood TCRbeta repertoires from subjects exposed to, actively infected with, or recovered from COVID-19. The repertoires were made available in a free public database intended to serve as a resource for research on the immune response to SARS-CoV-2. Samples were obtained from the ongoing ImmuneRACE study (first 160 participants) and from roughly 1,300 subjects provided by 6 global collaborators. Sample metadata almost always included a de-identified subject ID, COVID-19 status, age in years and sex. Where HLA class I and class II types were available, the types were taken from metadata supplied by the sample provider, not from assay-based typing. Broader findings and caveats from the paper: How much clinical and demographic metadata was included differed by source and by participant, and the metadata was provided uncurated.

The immunoSEQ Assay, a bias-controlled multiplex PCR, was used to amplify TCRbeta CDR3 regions from genomic DNA. The original methods were these. The number of nucleated cells in each sample was estimated from the amplification of reference gene primers within the assay. Sequence reads were collapsed and filtered to measure the absolute abundance of every unique TCRbeta CDR3 rearrangement. Productive Simpson clonality was computed per sample as the square root of Simpson's diversity index over productive rearrangements. What TCRdb holds here is the immuneACCESS table cut down to in-frame rearrangements. Part of the clones is not present; checked against another copy, under half of the missing clones reflect an unresolved V gene, and the others are unexplained. V and J calls and clone size are copied from that table; D and trimming were computed from the DNA. In all, the sample holds roughly 250,000 clones, and 88% of those were seen once. Roughly 4% of the sample belongs to the ten largest clones.

Of note for this clone: It has no known antigen specificity. No quality values exist for individual bases; no much larger clone is one base distant.

Including cysteine and phenylalanine, the CDR3 has 14 amino acids. Here the CDR3 DNA is all that survives: 42 bases in frame from base 1. V is cut back by 5 bases and J by 5 bases, with 9 bases in the junction unmatched. The germline V gene encodes CDR1 SGHRS and CDR2 YFSETQ. A second Seattle source provided samples from volunteer blood donors who had recovered from COVID-19. Each collaborating institution followed its own protocols to collect whole blood in K2EDTA tubes. For TCRbeta analysis, collaborator samples were shipped as frozen whole blood, as isolated PBMCs, or as DNA extracted from either sample type.

The chain was built from TRBV5-1 and TRBJ2-7; 8 bases in the junction line up with TRBD1. The specimen sequenced was peripheral blood. The TCR sequence derives from a man aged 55 to 69 who had recovered from COVID-19. The bases are TGCGCCAGCAGAGGGACAGGTCACTTCCACGAGCAGTACTTC. This gives the protein CASRGTGHFHEQYF.